The clone carrying this T cell receptor beta chain was observed at least ten times. The time point: sample taken at primary tumor resection. This entry belongs to a study of spatial heterogeneity in lung cancer. One entry per CDR3 protein results from TCRdb running MiXCR on the 5' RACE reads. The top ten hold around 45% of the sample, which has tens of thousands of distinct CDR3 sequences, approximately 6.3% seen once. J was trimmed by 4 bases and V by 6 bases; bases with no gene match: 4. Germline V gene lookup returns CDR1 MNHNS and CDR2 SASEGT. The CDR3 contains 14 residues. The TCR sequence derives from a female donor with early-stage non-small cell lung cancer. The source was PBMCs, collected at surgery. The chain combines TRBV6-1 with TRBJ2-3; TRBD1 matches at 10 bases. Here the CDR3 reads CASRTGGGADTQYF. The CDR3 DNA reads as TGTGCCAGCAGGACAGGGGGCGGCGCAGATACGCAGTATTTT.